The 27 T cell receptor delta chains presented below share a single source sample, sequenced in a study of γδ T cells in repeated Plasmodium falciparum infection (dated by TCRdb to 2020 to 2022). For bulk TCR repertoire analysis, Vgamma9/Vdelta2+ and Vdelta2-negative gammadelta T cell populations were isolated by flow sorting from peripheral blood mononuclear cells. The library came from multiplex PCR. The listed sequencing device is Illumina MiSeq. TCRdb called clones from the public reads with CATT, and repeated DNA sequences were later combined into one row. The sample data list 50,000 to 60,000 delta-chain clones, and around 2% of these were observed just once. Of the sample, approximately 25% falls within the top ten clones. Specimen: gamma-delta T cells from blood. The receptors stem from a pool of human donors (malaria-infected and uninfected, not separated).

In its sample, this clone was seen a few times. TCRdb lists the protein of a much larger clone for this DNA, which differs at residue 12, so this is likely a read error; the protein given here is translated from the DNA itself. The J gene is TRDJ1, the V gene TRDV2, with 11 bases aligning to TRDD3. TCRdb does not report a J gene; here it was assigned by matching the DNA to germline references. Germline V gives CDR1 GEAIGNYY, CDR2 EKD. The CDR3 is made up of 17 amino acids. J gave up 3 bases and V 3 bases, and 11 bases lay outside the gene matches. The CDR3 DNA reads TGTGCCTGTGACTCCTTACTGGGGGATAAGAACGCCGATAAACTCATCTTT. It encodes CACDSLLGDKNADKLIF.

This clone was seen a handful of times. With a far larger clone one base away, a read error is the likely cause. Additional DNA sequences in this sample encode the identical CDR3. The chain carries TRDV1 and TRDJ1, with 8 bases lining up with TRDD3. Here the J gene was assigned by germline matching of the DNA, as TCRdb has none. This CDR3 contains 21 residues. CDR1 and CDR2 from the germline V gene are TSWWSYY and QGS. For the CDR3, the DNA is TGTGCTCTCGGGGAGACTCCTTCCGGCAATCATCTGGGGGAGTACACCGATAAACTCATCTTT. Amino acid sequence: CALGETPSGNHLGEYTDKLIF.

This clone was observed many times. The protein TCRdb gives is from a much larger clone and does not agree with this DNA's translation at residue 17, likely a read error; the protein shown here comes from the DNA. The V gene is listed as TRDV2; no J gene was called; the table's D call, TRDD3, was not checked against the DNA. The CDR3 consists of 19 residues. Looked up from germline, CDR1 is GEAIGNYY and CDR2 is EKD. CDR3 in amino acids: CACDTVSGGSPSHTDKFIF. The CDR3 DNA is TGTGCCTGTGACACCGTCTCGGGGGGGTCCCCGAGCCACACCGATAAATTCATCTTT.

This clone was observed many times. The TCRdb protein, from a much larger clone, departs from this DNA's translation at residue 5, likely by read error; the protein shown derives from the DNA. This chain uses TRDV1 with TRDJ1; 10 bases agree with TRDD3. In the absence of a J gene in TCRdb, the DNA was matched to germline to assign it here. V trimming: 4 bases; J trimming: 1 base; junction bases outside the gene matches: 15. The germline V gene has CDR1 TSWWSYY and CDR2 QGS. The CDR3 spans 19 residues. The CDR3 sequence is CALGGRSPNWGIPTDKLIF. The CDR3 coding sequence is TGTGCTCTTGGGGGACGTTCCCCCAACTGGGGGATCCCCACCGATAAACTCATCTTT.

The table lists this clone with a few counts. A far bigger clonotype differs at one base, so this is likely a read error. The CDR3 is CALGENSAFWPSYGTGGQYTDKLIF. In DNA form, the CDR3 reads TGTGCTCTTGGGGAAAACTCCGCATTTTGGCCTTCCTACGGAACTGGGGGCCAATACACCGATAAACTCATCTTT. This chain joins TRDV1 and TRDJ1; tentative D call: TRDD2 (9 bases). In the absence of a J gene in TCRdb, the DNA was matched to germline to assign it here. Germline V gene lookup returns CDR1 TSWWSYY and CDR2 QGS. The CDR3 consists of 25 residues. Trimming took 2 bases from V and 0 from J, leaving 40 bases between them.

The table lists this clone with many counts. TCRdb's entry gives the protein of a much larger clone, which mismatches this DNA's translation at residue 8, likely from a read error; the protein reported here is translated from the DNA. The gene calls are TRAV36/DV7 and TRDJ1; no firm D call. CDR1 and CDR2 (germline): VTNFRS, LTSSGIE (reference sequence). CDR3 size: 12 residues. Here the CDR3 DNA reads TGTGCTGTAAGAGGAACAACCGGTAAACTCATCTTT. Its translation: CAVRGTTGKLIF.

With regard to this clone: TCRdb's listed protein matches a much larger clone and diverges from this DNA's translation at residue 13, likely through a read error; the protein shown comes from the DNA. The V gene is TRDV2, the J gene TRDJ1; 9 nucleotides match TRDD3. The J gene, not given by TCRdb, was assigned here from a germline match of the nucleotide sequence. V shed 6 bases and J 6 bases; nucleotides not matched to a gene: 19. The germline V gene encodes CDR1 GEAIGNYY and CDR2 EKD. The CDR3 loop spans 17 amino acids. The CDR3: CACQDLLGEKSTNKLIF. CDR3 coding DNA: TGTGCCTGTCAGGACTTACTGGGGGAGAAGTCGACCAATAAACTCATCTTT.

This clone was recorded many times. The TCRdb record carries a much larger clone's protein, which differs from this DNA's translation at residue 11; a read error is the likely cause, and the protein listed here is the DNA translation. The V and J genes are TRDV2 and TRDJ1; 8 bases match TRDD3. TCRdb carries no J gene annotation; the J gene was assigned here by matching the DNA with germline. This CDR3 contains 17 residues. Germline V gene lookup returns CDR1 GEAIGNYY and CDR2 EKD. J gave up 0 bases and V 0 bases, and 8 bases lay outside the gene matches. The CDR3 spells CACDTVLGAPHTDKLIF. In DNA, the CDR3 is TGTGCCTGTGACACCGTACTGGGGGCCCCGCACACCGATAAACTCATCTTT.

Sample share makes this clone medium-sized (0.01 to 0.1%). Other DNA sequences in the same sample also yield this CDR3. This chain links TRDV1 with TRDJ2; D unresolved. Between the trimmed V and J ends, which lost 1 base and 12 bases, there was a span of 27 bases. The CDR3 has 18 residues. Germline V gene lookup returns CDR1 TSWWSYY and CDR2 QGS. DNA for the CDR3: TGTGCTCTTGGGGAACCCCCACTCCCCTCCCTGCCCGTCCTTGAACTCTTCTTT. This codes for CALGEPPLPSLPVLELFF.

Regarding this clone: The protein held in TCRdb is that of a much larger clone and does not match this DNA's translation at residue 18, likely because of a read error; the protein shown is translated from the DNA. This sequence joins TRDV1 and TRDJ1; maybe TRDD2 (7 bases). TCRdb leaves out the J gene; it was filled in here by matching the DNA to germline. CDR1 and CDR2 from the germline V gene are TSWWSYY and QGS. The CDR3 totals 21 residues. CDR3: CALGRLLPLLGIPMYTDTLIF. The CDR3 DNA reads TGTGCTCTTGGGCGTCTCCTTCCTTTATTGGGGATCCCCATGTACACCGATACACTCATCTTT.

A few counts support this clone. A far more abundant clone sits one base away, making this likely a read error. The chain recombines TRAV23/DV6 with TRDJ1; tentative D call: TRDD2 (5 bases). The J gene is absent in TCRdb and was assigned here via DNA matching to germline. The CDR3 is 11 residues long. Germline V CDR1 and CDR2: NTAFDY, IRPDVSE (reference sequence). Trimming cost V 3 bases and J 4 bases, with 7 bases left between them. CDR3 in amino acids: CAATSYDKLIF. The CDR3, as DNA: TGTGCAGCAACCTCCTACGATAAACTCATCTTT.

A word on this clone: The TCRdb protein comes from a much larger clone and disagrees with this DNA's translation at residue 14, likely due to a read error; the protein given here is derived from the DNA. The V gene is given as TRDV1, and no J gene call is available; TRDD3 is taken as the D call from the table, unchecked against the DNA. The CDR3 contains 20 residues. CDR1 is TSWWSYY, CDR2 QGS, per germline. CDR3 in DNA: TGTGCTCTTGGGGACCTAAGTAGGGGGCGTTTATGGACTAGGGGATGTAGGCTCATCTTT. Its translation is CALGDLSRGRLWTRGCRLIF.

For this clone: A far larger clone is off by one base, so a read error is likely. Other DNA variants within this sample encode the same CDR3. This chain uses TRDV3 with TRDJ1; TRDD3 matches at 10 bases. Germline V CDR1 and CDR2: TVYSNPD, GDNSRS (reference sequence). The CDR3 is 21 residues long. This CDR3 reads CAWGSTRRYWGIPSNTDKLIF. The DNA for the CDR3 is TGCGCCTGGGGGTCGACGAGGAGGTACTGGGGGATCCCCTCCAACACCGATAAACTCATCTTT.

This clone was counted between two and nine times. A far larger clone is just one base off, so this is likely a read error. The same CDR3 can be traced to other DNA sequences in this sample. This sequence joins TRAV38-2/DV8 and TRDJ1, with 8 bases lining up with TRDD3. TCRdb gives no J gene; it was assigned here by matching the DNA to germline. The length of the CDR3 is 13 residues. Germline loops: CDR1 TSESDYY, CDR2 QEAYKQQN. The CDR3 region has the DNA TGTGCCTATAGGGGATACTACACCGATAAACTCATCTTT. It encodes CAYRGYYTDKLIF.

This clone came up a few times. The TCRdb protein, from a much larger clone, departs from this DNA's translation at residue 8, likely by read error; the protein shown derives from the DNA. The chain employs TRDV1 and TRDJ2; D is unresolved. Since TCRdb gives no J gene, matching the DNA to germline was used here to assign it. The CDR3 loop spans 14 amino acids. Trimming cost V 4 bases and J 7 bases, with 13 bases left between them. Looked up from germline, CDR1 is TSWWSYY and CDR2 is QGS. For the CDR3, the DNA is TGTGCTCTTGGGGCCCGACTCTGGAGAGCACAACTCTTCTTT. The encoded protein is CALGARLWRAQLFF.

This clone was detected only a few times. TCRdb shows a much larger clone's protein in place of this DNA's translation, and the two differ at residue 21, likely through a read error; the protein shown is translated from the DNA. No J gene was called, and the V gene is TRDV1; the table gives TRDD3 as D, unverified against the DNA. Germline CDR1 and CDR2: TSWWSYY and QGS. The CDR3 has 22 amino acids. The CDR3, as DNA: TGTGCTCTTGGGGAACCCTTTTCCTCCACTGGGGGATACTATTATGGGCCCGATAAACTCACCTTT. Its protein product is CALGEPFSSTGGYYYGPDKLTF.

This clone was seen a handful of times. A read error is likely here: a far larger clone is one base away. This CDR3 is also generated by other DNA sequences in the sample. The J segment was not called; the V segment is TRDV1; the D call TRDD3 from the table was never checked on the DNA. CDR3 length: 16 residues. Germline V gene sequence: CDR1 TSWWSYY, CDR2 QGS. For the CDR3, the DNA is TGTGCTCTTGGGGACCCGTCCTTTTTCGACACCGATAAGCTCATCTTT. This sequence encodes CALGDPSFFDTDKLIF.

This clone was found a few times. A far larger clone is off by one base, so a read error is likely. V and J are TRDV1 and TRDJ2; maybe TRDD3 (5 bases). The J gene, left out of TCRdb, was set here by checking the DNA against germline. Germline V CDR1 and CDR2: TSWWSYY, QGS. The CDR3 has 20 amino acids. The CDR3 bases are TGTGCTCTCGGGGAGTGCGAGTGCTTCATATATCGCCTTTTGACAGCACAACTCTTCTTT. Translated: CALGECECFIYRLLTAQLFF.

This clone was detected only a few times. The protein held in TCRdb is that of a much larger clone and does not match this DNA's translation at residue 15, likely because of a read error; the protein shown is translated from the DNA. The CDR3 DNA reads as TGTGCTCTTGGGGAACCACTGAGTTTTTGGGGGATAAAAGTTGGTTCGAAACTCATCTTT. It encodes CALGEPLSFWGIKVGSKLIF. The V call is TRDV1, the J call TRDJ1, with 9 positions matching TRDD3. The J gene was missing in TCRdb and was found by matching the end of the DNA to germline. J was trimmed by 8 bases and V by 1 base; bases with no gene match: 23. Germline CDR1 TSWWSYY, CDR2 QGS. CDR3 length equals 20 residues.

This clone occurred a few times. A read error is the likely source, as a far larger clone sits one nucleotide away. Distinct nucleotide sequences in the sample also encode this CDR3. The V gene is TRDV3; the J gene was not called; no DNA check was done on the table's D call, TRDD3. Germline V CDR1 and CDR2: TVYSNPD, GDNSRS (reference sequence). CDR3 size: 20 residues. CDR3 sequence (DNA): TGTGCCTTTCAGCGCCCGCTACTGGGGGATACGCATGAGGGCACCGATAAACTCATATTT. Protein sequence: CAFQRPLLGDTHEGTDKLIF.

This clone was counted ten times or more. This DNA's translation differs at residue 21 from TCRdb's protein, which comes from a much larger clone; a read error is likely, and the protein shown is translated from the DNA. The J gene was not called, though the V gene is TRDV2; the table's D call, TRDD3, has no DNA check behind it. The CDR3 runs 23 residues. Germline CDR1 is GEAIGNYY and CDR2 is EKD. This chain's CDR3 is CACDTVKGQILGDTDRYTDKPIF. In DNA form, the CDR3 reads TGTGCCTGTGACACCGTAAAAGGTCAGATACTGGGGGATACGGACAGGTACACCGATAAACCCATCTTT.

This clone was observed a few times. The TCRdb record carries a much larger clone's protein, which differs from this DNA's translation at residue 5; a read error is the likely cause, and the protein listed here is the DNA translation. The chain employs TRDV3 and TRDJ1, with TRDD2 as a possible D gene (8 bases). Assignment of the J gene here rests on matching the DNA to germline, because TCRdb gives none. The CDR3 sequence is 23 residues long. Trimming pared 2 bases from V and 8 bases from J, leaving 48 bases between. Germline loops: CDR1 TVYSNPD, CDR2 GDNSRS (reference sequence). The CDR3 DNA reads TGTGCCTTTCTTATCCCCGGGCTGACCAACTTCCTACTGAGTACTGGGGTGACCTCCAAACTCATCTTT. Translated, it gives CAFLIPGLTNFLLSTGVTSKLIF.

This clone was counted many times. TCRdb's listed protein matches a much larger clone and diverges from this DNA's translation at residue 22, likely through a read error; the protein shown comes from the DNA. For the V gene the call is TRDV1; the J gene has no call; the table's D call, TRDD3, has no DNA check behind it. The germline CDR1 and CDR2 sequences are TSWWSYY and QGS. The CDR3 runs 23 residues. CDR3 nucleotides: TGTGCTCTTGGGGACCCGACCCCATCCCGTACTGGGGGATACGCGGGGTACACCGATAAACTCACCTTT. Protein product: CALGDPTPSRTGGYAGYTDKLTF.

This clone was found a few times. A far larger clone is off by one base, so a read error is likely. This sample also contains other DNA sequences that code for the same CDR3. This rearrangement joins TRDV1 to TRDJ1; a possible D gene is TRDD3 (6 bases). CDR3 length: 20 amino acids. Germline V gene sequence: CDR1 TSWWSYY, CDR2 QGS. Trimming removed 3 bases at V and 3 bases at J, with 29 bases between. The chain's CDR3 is CALGDSILARLGAFPDKLIF. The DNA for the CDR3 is TGTGCTCTTGGGGATTCTATCCTCGCTCGACTGGGAGCATTCCCCGATAAACTCATCTTT.

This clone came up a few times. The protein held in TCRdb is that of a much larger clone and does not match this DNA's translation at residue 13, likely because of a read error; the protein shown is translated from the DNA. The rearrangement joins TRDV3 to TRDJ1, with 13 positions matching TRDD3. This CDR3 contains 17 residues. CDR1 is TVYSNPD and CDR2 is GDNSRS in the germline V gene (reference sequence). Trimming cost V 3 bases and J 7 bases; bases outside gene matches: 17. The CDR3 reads CAFPRLRTGGYDSKLIF. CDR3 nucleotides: TGTGCCTTCCCCAGGCTACGTACTGGGGGATACGATAGTAAACTCATCTTT.

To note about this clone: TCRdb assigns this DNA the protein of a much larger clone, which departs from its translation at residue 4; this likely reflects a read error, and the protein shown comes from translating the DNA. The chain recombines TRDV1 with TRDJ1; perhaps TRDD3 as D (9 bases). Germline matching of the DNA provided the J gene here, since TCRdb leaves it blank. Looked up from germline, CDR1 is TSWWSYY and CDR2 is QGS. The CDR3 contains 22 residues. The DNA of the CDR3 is TGTGCTCTTAGGGAACTTACTTCCTACAATTCCGGGTTCACTGGGGGAACCGATAAACTCATCTTT. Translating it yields CALRELTSYNSGFTGGTDKLIF.

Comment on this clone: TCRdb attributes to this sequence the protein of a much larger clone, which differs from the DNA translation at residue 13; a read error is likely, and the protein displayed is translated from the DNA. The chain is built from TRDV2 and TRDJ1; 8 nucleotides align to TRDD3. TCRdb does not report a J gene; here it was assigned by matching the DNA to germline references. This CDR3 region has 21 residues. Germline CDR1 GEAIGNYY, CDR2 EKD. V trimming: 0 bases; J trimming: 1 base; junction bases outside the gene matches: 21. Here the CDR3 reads CACDTLTLSVLGGNRTDKLIF. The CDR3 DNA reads TGTGCCTGTGACACCCTCACCTTATCTGTACTGGGGGGTAATCGCACCGATAAACTCATCTTT.